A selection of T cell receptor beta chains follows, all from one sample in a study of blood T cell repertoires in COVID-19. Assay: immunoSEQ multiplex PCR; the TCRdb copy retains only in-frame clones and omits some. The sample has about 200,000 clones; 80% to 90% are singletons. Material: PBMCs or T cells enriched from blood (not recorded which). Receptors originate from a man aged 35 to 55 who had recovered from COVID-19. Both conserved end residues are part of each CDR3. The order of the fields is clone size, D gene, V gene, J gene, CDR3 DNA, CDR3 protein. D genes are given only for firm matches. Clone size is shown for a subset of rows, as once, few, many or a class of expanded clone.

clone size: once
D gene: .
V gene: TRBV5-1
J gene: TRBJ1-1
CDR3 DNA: TGCGCCAGCAGCGCGACAGTGGAGAACACTGAAGCTTTCTTT
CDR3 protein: CASSATVENTEAFF

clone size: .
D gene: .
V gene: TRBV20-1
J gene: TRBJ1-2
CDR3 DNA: TGCAGTGCTAGTGAACAATTTGGCTACACCTTC
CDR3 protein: CSASEQFGYTF

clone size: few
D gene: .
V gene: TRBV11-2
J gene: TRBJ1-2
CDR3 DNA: TGTGCCAGCAGCCGGGAACGGGGGTATGGCTACACCTTC
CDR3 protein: CASSRERGYGYTF

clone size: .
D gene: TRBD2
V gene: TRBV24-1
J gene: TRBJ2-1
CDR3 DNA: TGTGCCACCAGTGACTCAGACCCACTAGCGGGAGAGGGTGAGCAGTTCTTC
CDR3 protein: CATSDSDPLAGEGEQFF

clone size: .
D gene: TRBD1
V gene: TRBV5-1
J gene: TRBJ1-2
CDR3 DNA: TGCGCCAGCAGCTTTGAGACAGGGGGAGGCTACACCTTC
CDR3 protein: CASSFETGGGYTF

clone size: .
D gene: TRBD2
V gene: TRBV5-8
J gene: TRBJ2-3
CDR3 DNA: TGTGCCAGCAGACTAGCGGGAAGTCAAGATACGCAGTATTTT
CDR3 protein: CASRLAGSQDTQYF

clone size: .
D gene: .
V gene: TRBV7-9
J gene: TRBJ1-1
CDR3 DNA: TGTGCCAGCAGCCCAAGCATGAACACTGAAGCTTTCTTT
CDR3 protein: CASSPSMNTEAFF

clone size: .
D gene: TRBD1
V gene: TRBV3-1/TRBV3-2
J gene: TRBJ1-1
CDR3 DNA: TGTGCCAGCAGCCAACGACAGGGCTGGAACACTGAAGCTTTCTTT
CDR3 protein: CASSQRQGWNTEAFF

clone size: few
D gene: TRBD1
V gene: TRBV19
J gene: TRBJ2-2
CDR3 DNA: TGTGCCAGTGAACACAGGGGGCTCGGCACCGGGGAGCTGTTTTTT
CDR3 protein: CASEHRGLGTGELFF

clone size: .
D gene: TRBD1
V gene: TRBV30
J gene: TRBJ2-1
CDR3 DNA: TGTGCCTGGAGTGATACCGGGACAGGGCAGTTCTTC
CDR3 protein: CAWSDTGTGQFF

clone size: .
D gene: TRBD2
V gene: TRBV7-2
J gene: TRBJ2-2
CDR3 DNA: TGTGCCAGCAGCCGGGGACTAGCGGGAAGTTCACCCGGGGAGCTGTTTTTT
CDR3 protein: CASSRGLAGSSPGELFF

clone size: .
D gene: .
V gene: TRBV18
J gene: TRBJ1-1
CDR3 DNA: TGTGCCAGCTCTCCAGGGCGGAACACTGAAGCTTTCTTT
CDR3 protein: CASSPGRNTEAFF